These 10 T cell receptor beta chains were sequenced from one sample in a study of blood T cell repertoires in COVID-19. Sequenced by immunoSEQ multiplex PCR; TCRdb stores in-frame clones only, minus some. Here the sample spans over 120,000 clones, roughly 89% being singletons. Sequencing was carried out using PBMCs or T cells enriched from blood (not recorded which). The origin of the receptors is a man aged 45-60 years who had recovered from COVID-19.

This chain links TRBV24-1 with TRBJ2-2; no definite D call. Germline CDR1 and CDR2: KGHDR and SFDVKD. There are 14 residues in the CDR3. Between the trimmed V and J ends, which lost 9 bases and 0 bases, there was a span of 10 bases. Here the CDR3 DNA reads TGTGCCACCGGAAGACAAGCGAACACCGGGGAGCTGTTTTTT. It encodes CATGRQANTGELFF.

The chain is built from TRBV7-2 and TRBJ2-1; 8 bases are a match to TRBD2. Trimming took 1 base from V and 2 from J; bases not matched to a gene: 1. This CDR3 comprises 15 residues. Germline assignment: CDR1 SGHTA and CDR2 FQGNSA. The CDR3 sequence is CASSLGLAPYNEQFF. The DNA of the CDR3 is TGTGCCAGCAGCTTAGGACTAGCGCCCTACAATGAGCAGTTCTTC.

The J gene is TRBJ1-2, the V gene TRBV25-1, with 12 nucleotides matching TRBD1. Per the germline V gene, CDR1 is MGHDK and CDR2 is SYGVNS. The V segment lost 2 bases and the J segment 5 bases; nucleotides outside the gene matches: 9. The CDR3 has 17 residues. CDR3 in amino acids: CASSEVGTGGSLYGYTF. In DNA form, the CDR3 reads TGTGCCAGCAGTGAAGTTGGGACAGGGGGCTCGCTTTATGGCTACACCTTC.

The chain recombines TRBV28 with TRBJ1-2, with 8 bases fitting TRBD1. J gave up 2 bases and V 3 bases, and 8 bases lay outside the gene matches. CDR3 size: 16 residues. The V gene's germline CDR1 is MDHEN and CDR2 SYDVKM. This chain's CDR3 is CASSFHRGTVNYGYTF. The CDR3 bases are TGTGCCAGCAGTTTTCACAGGGGGACAGTGAACTATGGCTACACCTTC.

This chain connects TRBV9 to TRBJ2-3; 9 bases match TRBD2. Trimming at V came to 0 bases and at J to 1 base, leaving 3 bases not matched to a gene. This CDR3 comprises 16 residues. The germline CDR1 and CDR2 sequences are SGDLS and YYNGEE. The CDR3 coding sequence is TGTGCCAGCAGCGTAGACCGGACTAGCGGCACAGATACGCAGTATTTT. It encodes CASSVDRTSGTDTQYF.

In this sample, this clone turned up a few times. This chain links TRBV5-6 with TRBJ2-3; D is undetermined. V dropped 0 bases and J dropped 6 bases, with 11 bases sitting between them. This CDR3 spans 14 amino acids. CDR1 is SGHDT and CDR2 is YYEEEE in the germline V gene. The CDR3 loop is CASSLDLYADTQYF. CDR3 nucleotides: TGTGCCAGCAGCTTGGACCTATACGCTGATACGCAGTATTTT.

The chain recombines TRBV6-5 with TRBJ2-5, with TRBD1 identical over 11 bases. The CDR3 consists of 13 residues. Germline CDR1 is MNHEY and CDR2 is SVGAGI. V trimming: 6 bases; J trimming: 5 bases; junction bases outside the gene matches: 2. The CDR3 DNA follows: TGTGCCAGCAGCGGGACAGGGGGGGAGACCCAGTACTTC. This sequence encodes CASSGTGGETQYF.

The chain couples TRBV5-1 to TRBJ2-1; D is unresolved. This CDR3 region has 15 residues. Germline assignment: CDR1 SGHRS and CDR2 YFSETQ. V gave up 0 bases and J gave up 0 bases, with 7 bases separating them. The CDR3 is CASSLDRSSYNEQFF. In DNA, the CDR3 is TGCGCCAGCAGCTTGGATCGGAGCTCCTACAATGAGCAGTTCTTC.

This chain connects TRBV3-1 (or the pseudogene TRBV3-2) to TRBJ1-1; a possible D gene is TRBD1 (5 bases). Trimming cost V 0 bases and J 0 bases, with 14 bases left between them. The germline gives CDR1 LGHDT, CDR2 YNNKEL (reference sequence). The CDR3 extends over 17 amino acids. The CDR3 DNA reads TGTGCCAGCAGCCAAGAAGGACGGGGGAGGATGAACACTGAAGCTTTCTTT. Encoded protein: CASSQEGRGRMNTEAFF.

This chain uses TRBV7-9 with TRBJ2-3; 14 bases agree with TRBD2. This CDR3 has 19 amino acids. Germline CDR1 and CDR2: SEHNR and FQNEAQ (reference sequence). The V gene end was trimmed by 1 base and the J gene end by 5 bases; junction bases not matched to a gene: 11. The CDR3 loop is CASSLDAPGLAGDIDTQYF. CDR3 coding DNA: TGTGCCAGCAGCTTAGACGCGCCGGGACTAGCGGGAGATATAGATACGCAGTATTTT.